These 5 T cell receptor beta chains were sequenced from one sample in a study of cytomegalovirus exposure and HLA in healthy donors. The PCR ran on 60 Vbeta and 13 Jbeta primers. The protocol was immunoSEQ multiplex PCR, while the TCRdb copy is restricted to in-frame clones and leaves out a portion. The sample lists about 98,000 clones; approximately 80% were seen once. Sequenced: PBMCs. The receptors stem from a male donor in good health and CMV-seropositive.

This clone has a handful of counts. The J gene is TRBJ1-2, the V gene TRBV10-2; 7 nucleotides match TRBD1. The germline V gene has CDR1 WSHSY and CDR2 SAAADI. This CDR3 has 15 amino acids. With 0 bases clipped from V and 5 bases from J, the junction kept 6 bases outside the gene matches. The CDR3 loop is CASSESRTGVYGYTF. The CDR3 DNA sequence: TGCGCCAGCAGTGAGTCAAGAACAGGGGTTTATGGCTACACCTTC.

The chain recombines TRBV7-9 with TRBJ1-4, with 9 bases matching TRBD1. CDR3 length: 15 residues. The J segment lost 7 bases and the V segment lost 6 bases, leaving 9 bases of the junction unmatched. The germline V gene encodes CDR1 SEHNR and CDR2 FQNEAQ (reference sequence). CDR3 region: CASSQPGQGAEKLFF. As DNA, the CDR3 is TGTGCCAGCAGTCAACCGGGACAGGGCGCTGAAAAACTGTTTTTT. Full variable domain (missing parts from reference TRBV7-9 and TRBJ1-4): DTGVSQNPRHKITKRGQNVTFRCDPISEHNRLYWYRQTLGQGPEFLTYFQNEAQLEKSRLLSDRFSAERPKGSFSTLEIQRTEQGDSAMYLCASSQPGQGAEKLFFGSGTQLSVL.

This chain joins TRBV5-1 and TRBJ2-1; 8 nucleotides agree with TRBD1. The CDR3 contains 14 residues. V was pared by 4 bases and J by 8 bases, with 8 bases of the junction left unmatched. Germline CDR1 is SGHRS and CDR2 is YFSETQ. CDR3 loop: CASSTGQGGDEQFF. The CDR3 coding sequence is TGCGCCAGCAGCACCGGACAGGGTGGCGATGAGCAGTTCTTC.

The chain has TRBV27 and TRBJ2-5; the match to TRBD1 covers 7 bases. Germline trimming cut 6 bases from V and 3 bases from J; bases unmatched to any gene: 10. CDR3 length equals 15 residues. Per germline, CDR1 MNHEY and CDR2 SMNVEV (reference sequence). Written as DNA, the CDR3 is TGTGCCAGCAGGATGACAGGGTCGGGAAAAGAGACCCAGTACTTC. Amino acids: CASRMTGSGKETQYF.

CDR3 loop: CASSRYTTAGGEQYF. The CDR3 DNA sequence: TGTGCCAGCAGTAGATACACGACGGCGGGAGGAGAGCAGTACTTC. The genes are TRBV25-1 and TRBJ2-7, with 8 bases lining up with TRBD2. The CDR3 contains 15 residues. V lost 5 bases, J lost 7 bases, and 13 bases stayed unmatched. Germline V gene lookup returns CDR1 MGHDK and CDR2 SYGVNS.